Here is one T cell receptor (beta chain) with its context. Its recognized antigen is unknown. Nothing much larger sits one base from this clone, and base qualities are not available. One collaborating source in Seattle enrolled patients while the patients were actively infected and followed the patients over time throughout the course of disease. Each collaborating institution followed its own protocols to collect whole blood in K2EDTA tubes. For TCRbeta analysis, collaborator samples were shipped as frozen whole blood, as isolated PBMCs, or as DNA extracted from either sample type. TCRbeta CDR3 regions were amplified from genomic DNA using the immunoSEQ Assay, a bias-controlled multiplex PCR. The authors' analysis ran thus. The number of nucleated cells in each sample was estimated by amplification of reference gene primers within the assay. To quantify the absolute abundance of each unique TCRbeta CDR3 rearrangement, sequence reads were collapsed and filtered. Productive Simpson clonality was computed per sample as the square root of Simpson's diversity index over productive rearrangements. TCRdb re-hosts the immuneACCESS table, in-frame sequences only. Its copies lack some clones; in the studies checked, an unresolved V gene accounts for under half of them, and the cause for the rest is not known. The V and J calls and clone size come from that table; D and trimming were worked out from the DNA. Here the sample has about 74,000 clones; just over 90% occur a single time. The top ten clones comprise 2.5% to 3% of the sample.

The data were taken from a study of blood T cell repertoires in COVID-19 (dated by TCRdb to 2018 to 2021). Regarding the complete study: Samples from collaborators originated in the United States, Italy and Spain and spanned both the acute and convalescent phases of COVID-19. A de-identified subject ID, COVID-19 status, age in years and sex were almost always included in the sample metadata. Where available, HLA class I and class II types were taken from metadata supplied by the sample provider and were not determined by assay-based typing. The samples were drawn from the first 160 participants of the ongoing ImmuneRACE study and from 1,254 subjects provided by 6 global collaborators. The repertoires were released in a freely available public database meant as a resource for research on the immune response to SARS-CoV-2. The material from the prospective study consisted of cDNA or gDNA derived from T cells, B-cell-depleted T cells, or PBMCs. Subjects who had been exposed to COVID-19, were actively infected with it, or had recovered from it provided the deeply sampled blood TCRbeta repertoires that made up the dataset. Here is what the overall study found, with its caveats: Clinical and demographic metadata were provided uncurated, with the amount varying by source and participant.

From V the trimming removes 0 bases and from J it removes 6 bases, while the gene matches leave 7 bases of the junction unaccounted for. Via the germline V gene, CDR1 is KGHDR and CDR2 SFDVKD. From its cysteine to its phenylalanine, the CDR3 spans 16 amino acids. The CDR3 DNA has 48 bases and is translated from base 1. The sample comprised peripheral blood. The source is a man aged 50-59 years with COVID-19, enrolled during active disease. The V and J segments used are TRBV24-1 and TRBJ2-1; 7 bases in between match TRBD2. Here is the DNA: TGTGCCACCAGTGATTTGCGGGCTAGCGGAAGCAATGAGCAGTTCTTC. This sequence encodes CATSDLRASGSNEQFF.